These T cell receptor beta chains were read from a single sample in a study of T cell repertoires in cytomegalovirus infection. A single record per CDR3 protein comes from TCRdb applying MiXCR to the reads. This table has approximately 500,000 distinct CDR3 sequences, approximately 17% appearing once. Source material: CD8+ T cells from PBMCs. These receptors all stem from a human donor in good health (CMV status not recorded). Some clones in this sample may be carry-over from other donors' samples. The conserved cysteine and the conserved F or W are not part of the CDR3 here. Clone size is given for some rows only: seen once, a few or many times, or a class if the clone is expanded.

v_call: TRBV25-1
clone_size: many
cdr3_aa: ASSEGEAGSTDTQY

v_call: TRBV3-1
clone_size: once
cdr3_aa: ASSQDGLAGATSTDTQY

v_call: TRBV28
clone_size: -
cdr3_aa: ASSWNRVSSNQPQH

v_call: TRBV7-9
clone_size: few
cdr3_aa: ASSSGAEPYQPQH

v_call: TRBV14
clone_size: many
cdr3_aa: ASSQKINTGTSGRYGGNEQF

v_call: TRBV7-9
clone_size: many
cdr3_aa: ASALGDRGYEQY

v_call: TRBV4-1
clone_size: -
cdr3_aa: ASSQEGAGNQPQH

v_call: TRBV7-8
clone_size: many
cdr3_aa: ASSGAGGGRANNEQF

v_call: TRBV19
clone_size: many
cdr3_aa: ASSASDRGMYETQY

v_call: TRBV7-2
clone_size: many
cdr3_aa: ASSSGQDQETQY

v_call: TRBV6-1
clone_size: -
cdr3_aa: ASTLRALGNSPLH